This T cell receptor beta chain is from a study of blood T cell repertoires in COVID-19. Study as a whole: The United States, Italy and Spain were the sources of the acute and convalescent COVID-19 samples. In each case, the material was cDNA or gDNA derived from T cells, B-cell-depleted T cells, or PBMCs.

The assay was immunoSEQ multiplex PCR, and TCRdb's table has in-frame clones only and misses some. Of about 180,000 clones in the sample, around 80% were seen once. The junction had 11 bases not matched to a gene; V was cut back by 3 bases and J by 14 bases. CDR1 is SGHRS, CDR2 YFSETQ, per germline. This CDR3 is built from 14 residues. The sample comprised peripheral blood. The source is a woman aged 35 to 49 with COVID-19, enrolled during active disease. The chain couples TRBV5-1 to TRBJ1-4, with 9 bases lining up with TRBD1. The CDR3 DNA reads TGCGCCAGCAGCTCAGGGACAGGGAATGAGAGGCTGTTTTTT. It encodes CASSSGTGNERLFF.